What follows are 22 T cell receptor beta chains derived from one specimen sequenced in a study of breast tumors, draining lymph nodes, adjacent tissues. MiXCR was run by TCRdb on the multiplex PCR reads, yielding one entry per CDR3 protein. The sample includes around 140,000 distinct CDR3 sequences, 20% to 25% of them seen just once. Samples came from axillary lymph nodes draining the breast cancer. Material for sequencing was axillary lymph node tissue. Receptors originate from a female donor with breast cancer. Some clones in this sample may be carry-over from other donors' samples.

This clonotype came up many times. The chain is built from TRBV19 and TRBJ1-2; 10 bases map to TRBD1. V lost 4 bases to trimming and J lost 0 bases; unmatched junction nucleotides: 5. Germline CDR1 is LNHDA and CDR2 is SQIVND (reference sequence). The CDR3 contains 16 residues. CDR3 loop: CASSTRTGGANYGYTF. The DNA of the CDR3 is TGTGCCAGTAGTACCCGGACAGGGGGAGCTAACTATGGCTACACCTTC.

This clonotype showed up many times. This sequence joins TRBV2 and TRBJ2-7, with D perhaps TRBD2 (6 bases). Trimming removed 3 bases at V and 5 bases at J, with 17 bases between. This CDR3 has 15 amino acids. Germline CDR1 reads SNHLY; CDR2 reads FYNNEI. CDR3 loop: CASSEIGLASDEQYF. The CDR3 nucleotides are TGTGCCAGCAGTGAGATCGGGCTAGCGAGCGACGAGCAGTACTTC. Combining the CDR3 with reference TRBV2 and TRBJ2-7 gives the whole variable domain EPEVTQTPSHQVTQMGQEVILRCVPISNHLYFYWYRQILGQKVEFLVSFYNNEISEKSEIFDDQFSVERPDGSNFTLKIRSTKLEDSAMYFCASSEIGLASDEQYFGPGTRLTVT.

This clonotype was recorded many times. The chain couples TRBV10-2 to TRBJ2-7; D is perhaps TRBD2 (5 bases). V dropped 2 bases and J dropped 0 bases, with 11 bases sitting between them. This CDR3 spans 15 amino acids. Germline CDR1 reads WSHSY; CDR2 reads SAAADI. CDR3: CASSEQWENSYEQYF. In DNA, the CDR3 is TGCGCCAGCAGTGAGCAGTGGGAGAACTCCTACGAGCAGTACTTC.

This clonotype was seen at least ten times. CDR3 in DNA: TGTGCCAGCAGTGACCTCACAGGGGTCACGACAGATACGCAGTATTTT. As protein: CASSDLTGVTTDTQYF. This chain connects TRBV2 to TRBJ2-3, with TRBD1 matching over 7 bases. Germline V lookup: CDR1 SNHLY, CDR2 FYNNEI. Trimming took 3 bases from V and 3 from J; bases not matched to a gene: 9. This CDR3 comprises 16 residues.

This clonotype was recorded at least ten times. The chain has TRBV5-1 and TRBJ1-3; D remains unclear. Between the trimmed V and J ends, which lost 4 bases and 0 bases, there was a span of 8 bases. The CDR3 runs 14 residues. CDR1 is SGHRS and CDR2 is YFSETQ in the germline V gene. CDR3 nucleotide sequence: TGCGCCAGCAGCCCGGGAAACTCTGGAAACACCATATATTTT. It is translated as CASSPGNSGNTIYF. Looking up the rest from reference TRBV5-1 and TRBJ1-3 gives the full variable domain: KAGVTQTPRYLIKTRGQQVTLSCSPISGHRSVSWYQQTPGQGLQFLFEYFSETQRNKGNFPGRFSGRQFSNSRSEMNVSTLELGDSALYLCASSPGNSGNTIYFGEGSWLTVV.

This clonotype was observed a few times. The rearrangement links TRBV28 to TRBJ1-2, with 7 bases fitting TRBD1. The length of the CDR3 is 13 residues. Trimming at V came to 6 bases and at J to 3 bases, leaving 4 bases not matched to a gene. CDR1 is MDHEN, CDR2 SYDVKM, per germline. The CDR3 protein is CASRLTGYYGYTF. CDR3 DNA sequence: TGTGCCAGCAGGCTGACAGGGTACTATGGCTACACCTTC.

This clonotype was counted ten times or more. V gene TRBV20-1 combines with J gene TRBJ2-7; D possibly corresponds to TRBD1 (6 bases). V was trimmed by 3 bases and J by 3 bases, leaving 12 bases between them. Germline CDR1 is DFQATT and CDR2 is SNEGSKA (reference sequence). The CDR3 extends over 13 amino acids. CDR3 coding DNA: TGCAGTGCTAGCCCCGGGACAAACTACGAGCAGTACTTC. It codes for CSASPGTNYEQYF.

This clonotype was observed a handful of times. A much larger clone sits a single nucleotide away, making a read error possible. The chain uses TRBV9 and TRBJ2-2, with D tentatively TRBD2 (5 bases). Germline assignment: CDR1 SGDLS and CDR2 YYNGEE. The CDR3 is made up of 14 amino acids. The CDR3 is CASGVRAVTGELFF. In DNA, the CDR3 is TGTGCCAGCGGCGTAAGAGCGGTCACCGGGGAGCTGTTTTTT.

The gene calls are TRBV27 and TRBJ2-2, with D perhaps TRBD2 (6 bases). This CDR3 has 16 amino acids. CDR1 and CDR2 (germline): MNHEY, SMNVEV (reference sequence). V was cut by 4 bases and J by 1 base, with 13 bases left in between. CDR3 nucleotides: TGTGCCAGCAGTTCCCTGGCTAGCGTGAACACCGGGGAGCTGTTTTTT. Its protein is CASSSLASVNTGELFF.

This clonotype was seen more than once but under ten times. The chain is built from TRBV30 and TRBJ1-4; D ambiguous. Germline CDR1 reads GTSNPN; CDR2 reads SVGIG (reference sequence). The V end was cut by 2 bases, the J end by 4 bases, with 8 bases between. The CDR3 contains 13 residues. The CDR3 loop is CAWSSSYNEKLFF. The DNA of the CDR3 is TGTGCCTGGAGTAGTAGTTATAATGAAAAACTGTTTTTT.

V gene TRBV28 combines with J gene TRBJ2-2, with 10 bases matching TRBD2. J was trimmed by 3 bases and V by 6 bases; bases with no gene match: 4. In germline, CDR1 is MDHEN, CDR2 SYDVKM. This CDR3 region has 15 residues. CDR3 sequence (DNA): TGTGCCAGCAGGCCGCTAGCGGGAGACACCGGGGAGCTGTTTTTT. Translating it yields CASRPLAGDTGELFF. Combining the CDR3 with reference TRBV28 and TRBJ2-2 gives the whole variable domain DVKVTQSSRYLVKRTGEKVFLECVQDMDHENMFWYRQDPGLGLRLIYFSYDVKMKEKGDIPEGYSVSREKKERFSLILESASTNQTSMYLCASRPLAGDTGELFFGEGSRLTVL.

The sample holds many counts of this clonotype. This rearrangement joins TRBV3-1 to TRBJ2-7; D is unresolved. Per germline, CDR1 LGHDT and CDR2 YNNKEL (reference sequence). The germline V and J ends were trimmed by 1 base and 8 bases, with 9 bases remaining between them. This CDR3 is 12 amino acids long. CDR3 in DNA: TGTGCCAGCAGCCAAGGATTGGAGAAGCAGTACTTC. This gives the protein CASSQGLEKQYF.

This clonotype was recorded at least ten times. Here the CDR3 DNA reads TGCAGTGCCTGGCGGGAGAAGCAGTTCTTC. As protein: CSAWREKQFF. V usage is TRBV20-1 and J usage is TRBJ2-1; 7 nucleotides line up with TRBD2. The CDR3 is 10 residues long. After removal of 6 bases from V and 11 bases from J, the junction contained 4 bases not matched to a gene. Germline V gene data show CDR1 as DFQATT and CDR2 as SNEGSKA (reference sequence).

This clonotype turned up a few times. V usage is TRBV19 and J usage is TRBJ1-4; 7 bases map to TRBD1. Per germline, CDR1 LNHDA and CDR2 SQIVND (reference sequence). This CDR3 is 17 amino acids long. J was trimmed by 5 bases and V by 6 bases; bases with no gene match: 15. The chain's CDR3 is CASSLSRSGGTNEKLFF. The CDR3, as DNA: TGTGCCAGTAGCCTGAGCCGATCAGGGGGGACGAATGAAAAACTGTTTTTT.

This clonotype appeared many times. The chain combines TRBV28 with TRBJ2-5; D unresolved. The CDR3 is made up of 11 amino acids. Germline V gene sequence: CDR1 MDHEN, CDR2 SYDVKM. V lost 10 bases and J 1 base, leaving 7 bases between the germline ends. The DNA for the CDR3 is TGTGCCACCGGGCTCCAAGAGACCCAGTACTTC. Translating gives CATGLQETQYF.

This clonotype was seen many times. The gene calls are TRBV5-6 and TRBJ1-2; 7 positions agree with TRBD1. Unmatched junction bases numbered 10, after V lost 6 bases and J lost 8 bases. The CDR3 extends over 13 amino acids. The germline CDR1 and CDR2 sequences are SGHDT and YYEEEE. The CDR3 here is CASTRTGPSGYTF. The CDR3 DNA is TGTGCCAGCACCCGGACAGGACCTTCGGGCTACACCTTC. Combining the CDR3 with reference TRBV5-6 and TRBJ1-2 gives the whole variable domain DAGVTQSPTHLIKTRGQQVTLRCSPKSGHDTVSWYQQALGQGPQFIFQYYEEEERQRGNFPDRFSGHQFPNYSSELNVNALLLGDSALYLCASTRTGPSGYTFGSGTRLTVV.

Details on this clonotype: The junction differs from germline at one of its ends, possibly a read error. The chain is built from TRBV27 and TRBJ1-5, with TRBD1 identical over 7 bases. The length of the CDR3 is 14 residues. The V gene's germline CDR1 is MNHEY and CDR2 SMNVEV (reference sequence). CDR3 residues: CANSLYRGDQPQHF. The CDR3 DNA follows: TGTGCCAACAGTTTATACAGGGGTGATCAGCCCCAGCATTTT.

This clonotype was seen at least ten times. This chain links TRBV9 with TRBJ2-1, with 10 bases lining up with TRBD2. CDR3 length: 15 residues. Germline V gene data show CDR1 as SGDLS and CDR2 as YYNGEE. Losses at the gene ends were 2 bases for V and 9 bases for J; bases not matched to a gene: 8. The CDR3 DNA reads as TGTGCCAGCAGCGTTCAAGCGGGAGGGCTTGGTGAGCAGTTCTTC. Protein sequence: CASSVQAGGLGEQFF. Looking up the rest from reference TRBV9 and TRBJ2-1 gives the full variable domain: DSGVTQTPKHLITATGQRVTLRCSPRSGDLSVYWYQQSLDQGLQFLIQYYNGEERAKGNILERFSAQQFPDLHSELNLSSLELGDSALYFCASSVQAGGLGEQFFGPGTRLTVL.

This clonotype was picked up many times. This sequence joins TRBV5-1 and TRBJ2-3; 9 nucleotides align to TRBD2. The CDR3 covers 16 residues. Germline CDR1 and CDR2: SGHRS and YFSETQ. The J segment lost 4 bases and the V segment lost 0 bases, leaving 6 bases of the junction unmatched. In DNA, the CDR3 is TGCGCCAGCAGCTTGGAGGGCGGGAGGGGAGCAGATACGCAGTATTTT. Encoded protein: CASSLEGGRGADTQYF. The full variable domain, in which reference TRBV5-1 and TRBJ2-3 provide the parts outside the CDR3, is KAGVTQTPRYLIKTRGQQVTLSCSPISGHRSVSWYQQTPGQGLQFLFEYFSETQRNKGNFPGRFSGRQFSNSRSEMNVSTLELGDSALYLCASSLEGGRGADTQYFGPGTRLTVL.

In this sample, this clonotype turned up many times. This sequence joins TRBV6-6 and TRBJ1-2; TRBD1 aligns across 8 bases. The CDR3 is 15 residues long. Germline V gene lookup returns CDR1 MNHNY and CDR2 SVGAGI (reference sequence). The J segment lost 6 bases and the V segment lost 0 bases, leaving 6 bases of the junction unmatched. The CDR3 coding sequence is TGTGCCAGCAGTTACTCGAAAAACAGGGGGGATGGCTACACCTTC. It yields the protein CASSYSKNRGDGYTF.

As regards this clonotype: A much larger clonotype is one base distant, so this may be a read error. The chain employs TRBV4-1 and TRBJ1-5; D gene ambiguous. Germline lookup yields CDR1 MGHRA and CDR2 YSYEKL. Trimming cost V 1 base and J 3 bases, with 10 bases left between them. The CDR3 consists of 15 residues. CDR3 sequence: CASSQVVVVNQPQHF. CDR3 in DNA: TGCGCCAGCAGCCAAGTCGTCGTCGTCAATCAGCCCCAGCATTTT.

The chain links TRBV6-1 to TRBJ1-3; 8 nucleotides align to TRBD1. The CDR3 spans 16 residues. Germline V CDR1 and CDR2: MNHNS, SASEGT. J gave up 4 bases and V 2 bases, and 7 bases lay outside the gene matches. Here the CDR3 reads CASSEQGRGLGNTIYF. The CDR3 nucleotides read TGTGCCAGCAGTGAACAGGGCAGGGGGCTCGGAAACACCATATATTTT.